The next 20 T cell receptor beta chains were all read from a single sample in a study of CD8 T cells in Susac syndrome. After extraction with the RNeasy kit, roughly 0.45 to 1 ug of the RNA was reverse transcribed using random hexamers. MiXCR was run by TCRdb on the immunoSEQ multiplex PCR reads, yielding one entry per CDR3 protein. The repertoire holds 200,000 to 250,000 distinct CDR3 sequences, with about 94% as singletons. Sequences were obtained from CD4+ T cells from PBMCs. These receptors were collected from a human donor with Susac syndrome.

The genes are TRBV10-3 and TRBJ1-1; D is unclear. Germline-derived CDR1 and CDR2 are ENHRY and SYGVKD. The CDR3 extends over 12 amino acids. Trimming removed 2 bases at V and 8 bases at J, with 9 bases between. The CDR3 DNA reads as TGTGCCATCAGTGAGATTGGACGGGAAGCTTTCTTT. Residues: CAISEIGREAFF.

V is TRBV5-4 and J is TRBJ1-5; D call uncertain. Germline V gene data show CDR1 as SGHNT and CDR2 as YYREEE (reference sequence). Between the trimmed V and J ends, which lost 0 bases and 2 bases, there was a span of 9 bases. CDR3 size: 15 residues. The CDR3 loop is CASSLGAERNQPQHF. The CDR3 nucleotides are TGTGCCAGCAGCTTGGGTGCGGAACGCAATCAGCCCCAGCATTTT. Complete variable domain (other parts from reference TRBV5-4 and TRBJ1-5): ETGVTQSPTHLIKTRGQQVTLRCSSQSGHNTVSWYQQALGQGPQFIFQYYREEENGRGNFPPRFSGLQFPNYSSELNVNALELDDSALYLCASSLGAERNQPQHFGDGTRLSIL.

The CDR3 here is CAWRRDSNTGELFF. The CDR3 DNA sequence: TGTGCCTGGAGGAGGGACTCGAACACCGGGGAGCTGTTTTTT. The chain uses TRBV30 and TRBJ2-2; possibly TRBD2 for D (6 bases). From germline, CDR1 is GTSNPN and CDR2 SVGIG (reference sequence). CDR3 size: 14 residues. Trimming shortened V by 3 bases and J by 0 bases, and 8 bases separated the two germline ends.

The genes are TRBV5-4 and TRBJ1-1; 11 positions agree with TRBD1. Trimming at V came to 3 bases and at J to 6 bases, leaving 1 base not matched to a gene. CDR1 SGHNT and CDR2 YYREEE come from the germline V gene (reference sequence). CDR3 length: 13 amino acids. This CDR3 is CASSWGQGAEAFF. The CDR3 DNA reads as TGTGCCAGCAGCTGGGGACAGGGGGCTGAAGCTTTCTTT. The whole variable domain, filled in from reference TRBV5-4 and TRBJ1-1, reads ETGVTQSPTHLIKTRGQQVTLRCSSQSGHNTVSWYQQALGQGPQFIFQYYREEENGRGNFPPRFSGLQFPNYSSELNVNALELDDSALYLCASSWGQGAEAFFGQGTRLTVV.

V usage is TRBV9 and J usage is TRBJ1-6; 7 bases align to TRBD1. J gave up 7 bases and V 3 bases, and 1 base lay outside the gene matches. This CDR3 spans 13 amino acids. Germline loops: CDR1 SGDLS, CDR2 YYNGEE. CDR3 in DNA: TGTGCCAGCAGCGCGACAGGGAATTCACCCCTCCACTTT. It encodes CASSATGNSPLHF.

Written as DNA, the CDR3 is TGTGCCAGCATCGGGCCGCTAGACGCTGAAGCTTTCTTT. Residues: CASIGPLDAEAFF. The chain is built from TRBV7-9 and TRBJ1-1; the D is unclear. The V and J ends lost 7 bases and 6 bases respectively, with 15 bases between them. The CDR3 is made up of 13 amino acids. Germline CDR1 and CDR2: SEHNR and FQNEAQ (reference sequence).

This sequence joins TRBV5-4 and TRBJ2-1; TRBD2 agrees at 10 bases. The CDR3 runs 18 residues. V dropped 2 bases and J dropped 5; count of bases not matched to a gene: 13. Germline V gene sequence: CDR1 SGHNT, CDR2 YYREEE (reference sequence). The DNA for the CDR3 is TGTGCCAGCAGCTTTCCGGGACTAGCGTTTCTACACGACAATGAGCAGTTCTTC. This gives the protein CASSFPGLAFLHDNEQFF.

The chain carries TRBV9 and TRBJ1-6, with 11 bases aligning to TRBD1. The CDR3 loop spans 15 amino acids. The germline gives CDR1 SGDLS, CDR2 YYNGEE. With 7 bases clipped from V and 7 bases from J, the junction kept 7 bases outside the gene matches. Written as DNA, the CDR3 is TGTGCCAGCGGGGGGACAGGGGGAGGCAATTCACCCCTCCACTTT. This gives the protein CASGGTGGGNSPLHF.

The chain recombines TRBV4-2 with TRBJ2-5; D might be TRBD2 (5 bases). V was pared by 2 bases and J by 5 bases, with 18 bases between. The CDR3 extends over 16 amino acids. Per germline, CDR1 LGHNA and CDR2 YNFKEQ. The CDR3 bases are TGTGCCAGCAGCCAATGGGGTGGCACCTCGGGGGAGACCCAGTACTTC. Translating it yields CASSQWGGTSGETQYF.

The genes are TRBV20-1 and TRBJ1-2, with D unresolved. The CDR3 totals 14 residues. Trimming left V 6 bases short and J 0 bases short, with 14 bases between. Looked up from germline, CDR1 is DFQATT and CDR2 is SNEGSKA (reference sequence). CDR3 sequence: CSAHPWGANYGYTF. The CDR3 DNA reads TGCAGTGCCCACCCTTGGGGAGCTAACTATGGCTACACCTTC.

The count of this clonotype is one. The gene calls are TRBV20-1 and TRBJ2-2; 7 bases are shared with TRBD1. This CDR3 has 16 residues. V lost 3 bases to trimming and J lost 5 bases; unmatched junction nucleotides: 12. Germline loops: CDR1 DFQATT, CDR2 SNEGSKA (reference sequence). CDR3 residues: CSASLGQAPSTGELFF. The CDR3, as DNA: TGCAGTGCTAGCCTTGGACAGGCCCCTTCGACCGGGGAGCTGTTTTTT.

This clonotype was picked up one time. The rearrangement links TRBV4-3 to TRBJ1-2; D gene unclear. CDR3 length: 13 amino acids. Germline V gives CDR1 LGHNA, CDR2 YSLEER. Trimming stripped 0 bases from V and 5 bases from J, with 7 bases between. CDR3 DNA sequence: TGCGCCAGCAGCCAAGAAGCTCTTTATGGCTACACCTTC. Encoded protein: CASSQEALYGYTF.

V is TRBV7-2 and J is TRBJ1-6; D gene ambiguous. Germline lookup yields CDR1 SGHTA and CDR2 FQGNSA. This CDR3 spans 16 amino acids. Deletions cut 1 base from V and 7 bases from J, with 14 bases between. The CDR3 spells CASSLVVGQLNSPLHF. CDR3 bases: TGTGCCAGCAGCTTAGTTGTCGGGCAGCTAAATTCACCCCTCCACTTT. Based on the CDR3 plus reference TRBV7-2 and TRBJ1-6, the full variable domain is GAGVSQSPSNKVTEKGKDVELRCDPISGHTALYWYRQSLGQGLEFLIYFQGNSAPDKSGLPSDRFSAERTGGSVSTLTIQRTQQEDSAVYLCASSLVVGQLNSPLHFGNGTRLTVT.

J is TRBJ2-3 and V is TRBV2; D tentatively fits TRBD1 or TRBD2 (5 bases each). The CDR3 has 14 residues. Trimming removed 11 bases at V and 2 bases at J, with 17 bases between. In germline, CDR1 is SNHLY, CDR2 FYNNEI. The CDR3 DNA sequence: TGTGCCTCAACCCGTGGGGGAGACACAGATACGCAGTATTTT. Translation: CASTRGGDTDTQYF.

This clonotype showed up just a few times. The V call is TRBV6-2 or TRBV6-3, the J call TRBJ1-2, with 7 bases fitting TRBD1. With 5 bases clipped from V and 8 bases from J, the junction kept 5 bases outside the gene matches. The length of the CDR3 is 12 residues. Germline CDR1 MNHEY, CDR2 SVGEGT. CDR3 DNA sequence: TGTGCCAGCAGTCGACAGGGAGGAGGCTACACCTTC. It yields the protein CASSRQGGGYTF.

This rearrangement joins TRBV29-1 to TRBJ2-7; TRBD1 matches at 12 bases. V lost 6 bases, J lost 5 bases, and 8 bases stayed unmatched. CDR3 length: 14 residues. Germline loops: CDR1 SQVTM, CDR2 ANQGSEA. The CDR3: CSVAPGQGADEQYF. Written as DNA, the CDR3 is TGCAGCGTGGCGCCGGGACAGGGGGCCGACGAGCAGTACTTC.

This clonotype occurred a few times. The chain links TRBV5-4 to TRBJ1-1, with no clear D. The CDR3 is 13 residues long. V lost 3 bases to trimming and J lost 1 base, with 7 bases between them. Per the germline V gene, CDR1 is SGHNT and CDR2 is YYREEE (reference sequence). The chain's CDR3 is CASSWEGNTEAFF. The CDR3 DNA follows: TGTGCCAGCAGCTGGGAGGGGAACACTGAAGCTTTCTTT.

CDR3: CASSLGNIQYF. CDR3 nucleotides: TGTGCCAGCAGTTTGGGAAACATTCAGTACTTC. This chain joins TRBV6-2 or TRBV6-3 and TRBJ2-4; D is ambiguous. This CDR3 contains 11 residues. Germline loops: CDR1 MNHEY, CDR2 SVGEGT. V was shortened by 4 bases and J by 6 bases, with 4 bases between the two germline ends.

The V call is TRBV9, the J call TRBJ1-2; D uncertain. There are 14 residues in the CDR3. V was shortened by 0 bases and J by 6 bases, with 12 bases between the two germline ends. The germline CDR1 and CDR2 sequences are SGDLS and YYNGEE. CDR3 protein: CASSVDLAGHGYTF. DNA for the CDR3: TGTGCCAGCAGCGTAGACCTTGCGGGCCATGGCTACACCTTC.

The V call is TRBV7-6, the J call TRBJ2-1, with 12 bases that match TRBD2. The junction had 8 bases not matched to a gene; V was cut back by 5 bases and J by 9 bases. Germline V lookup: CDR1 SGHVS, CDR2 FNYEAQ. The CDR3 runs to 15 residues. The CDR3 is CASSALAGGPSEQFF. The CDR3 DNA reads TGTGCCAGCAGCGCCCTAGCGGGGGGGCCCAGTGAGCAGTTCTTC.